Below, 11 T cell receptor beta chains from the same sample are listed, as sequenced in a study of a mutant IDH1 vaccine in newly diagnosed glioma. The repertoire was sequenced with immunoSEQ multiplex PCR; TCRdb's copy has only in-frame clones and lacks some. The data hold some 10,000 clones, with 87% observed a single time. For these receptors, no antigen is known. The time point: week 5, during vaccination. Each vaccine dose was 300 ug of mutant IDH1 20-mer peptide, with topical imiquimod. Sequencing used PBMCs, obtained from a glioma patient whose treatment included an IDH1 peptide vaccine. These receptors came from a woman aged 40 to 50 with glioma. Some clones in this sample may be carry-over from other donors' samples.

The chain combines TRBV5-5 with TRBJ1-1; 9 bases are a match to TRBD1. Losses at the gene ends were 4 bases for V and 6 bases for J; bases not matched to a gene: 10. CDR1 is SGHKS and CDR2 is YYEKEE in the germline V gene (reference sequence). The CDR3 length is 15 residues. CDR3 DNA: TGTGCCAGCAGCCCCTGGGGACAGGGATTTGCTGAAGCTTTCTTT. Protein: CASSPWGQGFAEAFF. Supplemented by reference TRBV5-5 and TRBJ1-1, the full variable domain reads DAGVTQSPTHLIKTRGQQVTLRCSPISGHKSVSWYQQVLGQGPQFIFQYYEKEERGRGNFPDRFSARQFPNYSSELNVNALLLGDSALYLCASSPWGQGFAEAFFGQGTRLTVV.

This clone was found once. V is TRBV2 and J is TRBJ2-5, with 8 nucleotides matching TRBD1. With V trimmed by 4 bases and J by 0 bases, 1 base remained unmatched. In germline, CDR1 is SNHLY, CDR2 FYNNEI. This CDR3 spans 14 amino acids. Here the CDR3 DNA reads TGTGCCAGCAGTGGACAGGGGCACCAAGAGACCCAGTACTTC. Residues: CASSGQGHQETQYF.

The chain has TRBV19 and TRBJ2-4; 8 nucleotides agree with TRBD2. The V and J ends lost 3 bases and 1 base, in that order; junction bases with no gene match: 8. The CDR3 spans 17 residues. CDR1 is LNHDA and CDR2 is SQIVND in the germline V gene (reference sequence). CDR3 amino acids: CASSIGSQRGAKNIQYF. The CDR3 bases are TGTGCCAGTAGTATTGGGTCCCAGCGGGGGGCCAAAAACATTCAGTACTTC.

This chain connects TRBV9 to TRBJ2-5; TRBD1 matches 7 bases. The closer fit of TRBJ2-7 to the DNA end suggests the J call may be wrong. The CDR3 runs 15 residues. Germline V gene data show CDR1 as SGDLS and CDR2 as YYNGEE. This CDR3 reads CASSPPGGEVHEQYF. CDR3 nucleotides: TGTGCCAGCAGCCCCCCAGGGGGAGAGGTACACGAGCAGTACTTC.

The chain links TRBV21-1 to TRBJ2-7; TRBD2 reflects the table's D call only, with no check against the DNA. TRBV21-1 is described as a pseudogene. The CDR3 is 20 amino acids. In DNA form, the CDR3 reads TGTGCCAGCAGCAAAGGAGGGACGGGGACTAGCGGGGGCCTGACCTACGAGCAGTACTTC. Its protein is CASSKGGTGTSGGLTYEQYF.

This clone has just one count. The V gene is TRBV19, the J gene TRBJ1-2; 7 nucleotides align to TRBD1. Trimming at V came to 6 bases and at J to 2 bases, leaving 0 bases not matched to a gene. Germline CDR1 is LNHDA and CDR2 is SQIVND (reference sequence). The CDR3 loop spans 12 amino acids. CDR3: CASRGQNYGYTF. The CDR3 bases are TGTGCCAGTAGGGGACAGAACTATGGCTACACCTTC.

This clone came up a few times. The chain is built from TRBV29-1 and TRBJ2-7; D may be TRBD1 (6 bases). The V gene lost 5 bases and the J gene lost 1 base, with 18 bases spanning the gap. CDR1 and CDR2 (germline): SQVTM, ANQGSEA. CDR3 length: 15 residues. The CDR3 reads CSVMGPGHDSYEQYF. The CDR3 DNA is TGCAGCGTTATGGGTCCGGGACACGATTCCTACGAGCAGTACTTC.

Note on this clone: No conserved phenylalanine or tryptophan ends this CDR3, so it is likely a read error. Because the CDR3's place on the DNA is in doubt, the DNA is left out and the CDR3 is given as listed by TCRdb. The CDR3 reads CASSQPQHYEQYFGGG. J is TRBJ2-7 and V is TRBV18. The CDR3 region is 16 residues in length, termini included. CDR1 is KGHSH, CDR2 LQKENI, per germline.

This chain links TRBV7-2 with TRBJ2-1; D gene uncertain. Germline CDR1 SGHTA, CDR2 FQGNSA. V lost 1 base and J 4 bases, leaving 8 bases between the germline ends. This CDR3 region has 14 residues. Here the CDR3 DNA reads TGTGCCAGCAGCTTAGGGTTTGCGTACAATGAGCAGTTCTTC. Its protein product is CASSLGFAYNEQFF.

The V gene is TRBV19, the J gene TRBJ1-2, with 8 bases matching TRBD1. With V trimmed by 4 bases and J by 7 bases, 11 bases remained unmatched. Germline V CDR1 and CDR2: LNHDA, SQIVND (reference sequence). The CDR3 length is 15 residues. CDR3: CASSRGWQGAFGYTF. CDR3 bases: TGTGCCAGTAGTAGAGGGTGGCAGGGGGCTTTTGGCTACACCTTC.

This chain links TRBV10-3 with TRBJ2-5; perhaps TRBD1 as D (5 bases). The germline V gene encodes CDR1 ENHRY and CDR2 SYGVKD. The CDR3 consists of 14 residues. V lost 0 bases and J lost 0, with 5 bases in between. This chain's CDR3 is CAISESTDQETQYF. The DNA of the CDR3 is TGTGCCATCAGTGAGTCGACAGACCAAGAGACCCAGTACTTC.